This T cell receptor beta chain was captured by sequencing in a study of T cells in localized non-small cell lung cancer. Produced via immunoSEQ multiplex PCR; TCRdb's table is partial and in-frame only. The data contain about 30,000 clones, 85% to 90% of them singletons. Study-wide points: An association was observed between higher blood T cell density and longer overall survival. Clonality peaked in uninvolved adjacent lung rather than tumor. Of the top 100 tumor clones, median roughly 55 were in adjacent lung, approximately 30 among its top 100. Without multi-region sequencing, intratumor heterogeneity could not be excluded.

CDR3 length equals 15 residues. V shed 5 bases, J shed 1 base, and the junction held 3 bases outside the gene matches. Germline CDR1 SGHTA, CDR2 FQGTGA. To note about this clone: Its antigen remains unidentified.

The sequencing used peripheral blood, collected before any cancer treatment. This sequence was found in a female donor older than 55 with stage III squamous cell lung carcinoma. This chain joins TRBV7-3 and TRBJ2-3; TRBD2 aligns across 10 bases. CDR3 nucleotides: TGTGCCAGCAGCCGCGGACTAGCGGGCACAGATACGCAGTATTTT. Its protein is CASSRGLAGTDTQYF.